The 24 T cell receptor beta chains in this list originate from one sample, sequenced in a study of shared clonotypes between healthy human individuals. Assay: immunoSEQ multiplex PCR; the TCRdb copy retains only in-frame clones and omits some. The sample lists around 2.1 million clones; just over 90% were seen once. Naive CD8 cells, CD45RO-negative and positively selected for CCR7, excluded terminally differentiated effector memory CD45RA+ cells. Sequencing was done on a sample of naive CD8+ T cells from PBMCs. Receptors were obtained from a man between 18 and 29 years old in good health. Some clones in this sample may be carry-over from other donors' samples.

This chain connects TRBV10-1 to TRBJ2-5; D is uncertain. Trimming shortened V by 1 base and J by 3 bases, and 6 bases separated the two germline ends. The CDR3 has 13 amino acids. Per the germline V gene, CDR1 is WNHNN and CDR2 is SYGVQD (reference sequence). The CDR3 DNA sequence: TGCGCCAGCAGTGAGTTAAACGAAGAGACCCAGTACTTC. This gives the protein CASSELNEETQYF.

CDR3 loop: CASSTREVTGELFF. The CDR3 region has the DNA TGTGCCAGCAGTACCAGGGAGGTGACCGGGGAGCTGTTTTTT. The chain employs TRBV27 and TRBJ2-2; maybe TRBD2 (6 bases). The CDR3 is 14 residues long. Trimming removed 5 bases at V and 5 bases at J, with 12 bases between. Germline V gene data show CDR1 as MNHEY and CDR2 as SMNVEV (reference sequence).

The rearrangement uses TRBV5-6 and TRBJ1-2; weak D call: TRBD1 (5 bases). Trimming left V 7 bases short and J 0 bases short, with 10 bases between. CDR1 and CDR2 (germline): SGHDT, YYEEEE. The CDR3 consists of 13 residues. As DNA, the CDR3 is TGTGCCAGCCTGGGGCCGCCTAACTATGGCTACACCTTC. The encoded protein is CASLGPPNYGYTF. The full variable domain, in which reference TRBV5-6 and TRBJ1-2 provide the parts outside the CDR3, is DAGVTQSPTHLIKTRGQQVTLRCSPKSGHDTVSWYQQALGQGPQFIFQYYEEEERQRGNFPDRFSGHQFPNYSSELNVNALLLGDSALYLCASLGPPNYGYTFGSGTRLTVV.

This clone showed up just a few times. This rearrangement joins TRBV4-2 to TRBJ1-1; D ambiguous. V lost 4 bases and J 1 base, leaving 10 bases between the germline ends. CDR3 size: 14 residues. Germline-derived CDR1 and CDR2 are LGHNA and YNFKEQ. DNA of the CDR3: TGTGCCAGCAGCCTTGGTCCGGGGAACACTGAAGCTTTCTTT. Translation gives CASSLGPGNTEAFF.

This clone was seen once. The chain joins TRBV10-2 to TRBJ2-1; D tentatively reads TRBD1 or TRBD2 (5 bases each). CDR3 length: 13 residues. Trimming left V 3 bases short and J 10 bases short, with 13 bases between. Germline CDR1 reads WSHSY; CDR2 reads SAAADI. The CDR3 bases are TGCGCCAGCAGTGACTCGGGACCGGGAGAGCAGTTCTTC. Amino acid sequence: CASSDSGPGEQFF.

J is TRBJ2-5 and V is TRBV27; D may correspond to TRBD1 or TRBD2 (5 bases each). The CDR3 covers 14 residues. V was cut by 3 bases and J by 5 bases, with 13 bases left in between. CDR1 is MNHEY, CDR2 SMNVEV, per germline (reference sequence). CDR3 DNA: TGTGCCAGCAGTTTCCGGGACCCCCGGGAGACCCAGTACTTC. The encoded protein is CASSFRDPRETQYF.

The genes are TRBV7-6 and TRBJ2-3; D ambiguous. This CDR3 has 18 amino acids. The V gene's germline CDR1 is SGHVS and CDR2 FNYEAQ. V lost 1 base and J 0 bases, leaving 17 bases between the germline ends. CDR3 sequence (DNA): TGTGCCAGCAGCTTAGAGGCTGGAACACCCTATAGCACAGATACGCAGTATTTT. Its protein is CASSLEAGTPYSTDTQYF.

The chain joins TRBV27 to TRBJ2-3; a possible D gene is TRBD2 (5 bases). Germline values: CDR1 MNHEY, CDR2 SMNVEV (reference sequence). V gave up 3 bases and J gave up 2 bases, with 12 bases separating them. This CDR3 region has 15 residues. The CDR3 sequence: CASSFQGLDTDTQYF. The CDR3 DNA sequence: TGTGCCAGCAGTTTTCAAGGACTGGACACAGATACGCAGTATTTT.

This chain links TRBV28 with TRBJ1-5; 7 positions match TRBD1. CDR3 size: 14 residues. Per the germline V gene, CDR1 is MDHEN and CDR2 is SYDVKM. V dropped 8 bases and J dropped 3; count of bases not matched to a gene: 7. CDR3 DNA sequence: TGTGCCAGCGCCCACGACAGGGCCAATCAGCCCCAGCATTTT. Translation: CASAHDRANQPQHF.

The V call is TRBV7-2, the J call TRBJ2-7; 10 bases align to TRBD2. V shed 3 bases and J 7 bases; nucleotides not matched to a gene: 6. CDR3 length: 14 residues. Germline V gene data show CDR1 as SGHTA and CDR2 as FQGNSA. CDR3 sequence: CASSLLGTSEEQYF. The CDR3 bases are TGTGCCAGCAGCTTGCTTGGGACTAGCGAGGAGCAGTACTTC.

CDR3 DNA: TGCAGCGTGAGTGGACAGGTCGGGTCGAGCTCCTACGAGCAGTACTTC. Translating gives CSVSGQVGSSSYEQYF. The chain joins TRBV29-1 to TRBJ2-7; TRBD1 matches at 7 bases. Trimming took 6 bases from V and 0 from J; bases not matched to a gene: 14. CDR1 is SQVTM and CDR2 is ANQGSEA in the germline V gene. The CDR3 spans 16 residues.

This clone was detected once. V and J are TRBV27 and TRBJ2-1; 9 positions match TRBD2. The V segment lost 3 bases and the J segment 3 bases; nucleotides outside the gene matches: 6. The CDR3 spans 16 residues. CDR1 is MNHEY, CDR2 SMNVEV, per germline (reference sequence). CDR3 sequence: CASSFESSGNYNEQFF. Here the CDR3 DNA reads TGTGCCAGCAGTTTCGAATCTAGCGGGAACTACAATGAGCAGTTCTTC.

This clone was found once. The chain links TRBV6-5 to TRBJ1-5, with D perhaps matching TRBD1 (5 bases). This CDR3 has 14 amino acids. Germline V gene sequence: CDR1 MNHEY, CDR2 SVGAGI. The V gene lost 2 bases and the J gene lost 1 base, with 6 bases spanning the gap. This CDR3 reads CASSYRQSNQPQHF. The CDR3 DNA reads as TGTGCCAGCAGTTACCGACAGAGCAATCAGCCCCAGCATTTT.

In nucleotides, the CDR3 is TGTGCCAGCAGTGCGGTCTCTGGGGCCAACGTCCTGACTTTC. Encoded protein: CASSAVSGANVLTF. The rearrangement links TRBV27 to TRBJ2-6; unclear D gene. Per the germline V gene, CDR1 is MNHEY and CDR2 is SMNVEV (reference sequence). The CDR3 sequence is 14 residues long. Trimming cost V 5 bases and J 0 bases, with 5 bases left between them. Using reference TRBV27 and TRBJ2-6 for the parts outside the CDR3, the full variable domain is EAQVTQNPRYLITVTGKKLTVTCSQNMNHEYMSWYRQDPGLGLRQIYYSMNVEVTDKGDVPEGYKVSRKEKRNFPLILESPSPNQTSLYFCASSAVSGANVLTFGAGSRLTVL.

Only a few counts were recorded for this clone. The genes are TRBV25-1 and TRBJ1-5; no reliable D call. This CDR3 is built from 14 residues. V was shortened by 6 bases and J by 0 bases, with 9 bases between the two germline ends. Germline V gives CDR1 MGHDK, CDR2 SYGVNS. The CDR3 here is CASSGQNSNQPQHF. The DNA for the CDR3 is TGTGCCAGCAGCGGTCAGAATAGCAATCAGCCCCAGCATTTT.

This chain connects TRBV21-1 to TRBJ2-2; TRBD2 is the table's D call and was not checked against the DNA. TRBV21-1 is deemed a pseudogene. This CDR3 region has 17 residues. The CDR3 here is CASSTLAGGTAGGELFF. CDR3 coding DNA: TGTGCCAGCAGCACACTAGCGGGAGGGACCGCCGGCGGGGAGCTGTTTTTT.

The CDR3 region is CASRGVRELNNEQFF. The CDR3 DNA is TGTGCCAGCAGGGGGGTGAGGGAATTGAACAATGAGCAGTTCTTC. The chain is built from TRBV2 and TRBJ2-1; possibly TRBD1 or TRBD2 for D (5 bases each). The V end was cut by 6 bases, the J end by 5 bases, with 17 bases between. The CDR3 sequence is 15 residues long. Germline V lookup: CDR1 SNHLY, CDR2 FYNNEI.

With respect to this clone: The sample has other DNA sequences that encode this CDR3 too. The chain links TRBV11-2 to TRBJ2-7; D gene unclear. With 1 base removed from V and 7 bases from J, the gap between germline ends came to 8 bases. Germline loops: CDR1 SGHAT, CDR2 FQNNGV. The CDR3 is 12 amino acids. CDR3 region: CASSLGVWEQYF. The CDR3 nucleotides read TGTGCCAGCAGCTTAGGAGTTTGGGAGCAGTACTTC.

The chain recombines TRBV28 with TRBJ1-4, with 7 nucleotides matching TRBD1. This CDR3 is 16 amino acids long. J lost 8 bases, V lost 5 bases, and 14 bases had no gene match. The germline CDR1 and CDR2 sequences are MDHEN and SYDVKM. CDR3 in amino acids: CASSTLDRAGREKLFF. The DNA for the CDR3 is TGTGCCAGCAGTACCCTAGACAGGGCCGGGAGAGAAAAACTGTTTTTT.

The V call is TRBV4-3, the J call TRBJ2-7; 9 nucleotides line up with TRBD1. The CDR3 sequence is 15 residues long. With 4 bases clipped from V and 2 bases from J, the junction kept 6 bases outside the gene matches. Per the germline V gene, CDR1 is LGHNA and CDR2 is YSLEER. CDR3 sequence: CASSLFGQGTYEQYF. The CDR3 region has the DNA TGCGCCAGCAGCCTGTTCGGACAGGGGACCTACGAGCAGTACTTC.

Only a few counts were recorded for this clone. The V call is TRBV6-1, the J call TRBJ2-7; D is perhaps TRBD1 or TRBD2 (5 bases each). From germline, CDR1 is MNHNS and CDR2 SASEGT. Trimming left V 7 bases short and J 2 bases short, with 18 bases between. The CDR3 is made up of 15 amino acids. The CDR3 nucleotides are TGTGCCAGCAAGAACCGGGACCTCACCCCCTACGAGCAGTACTTC. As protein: CASKNRDLTPYEQYF.

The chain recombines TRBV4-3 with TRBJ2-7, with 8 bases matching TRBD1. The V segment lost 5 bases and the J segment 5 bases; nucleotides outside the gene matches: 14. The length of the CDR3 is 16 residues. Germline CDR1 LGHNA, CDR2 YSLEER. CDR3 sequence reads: CASSSFSGQGANEQYF. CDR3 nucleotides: TGCGCCAGCAGCTCTTTTAGTGGGCAGGGGGCCAACGAGCAGTACTTC.

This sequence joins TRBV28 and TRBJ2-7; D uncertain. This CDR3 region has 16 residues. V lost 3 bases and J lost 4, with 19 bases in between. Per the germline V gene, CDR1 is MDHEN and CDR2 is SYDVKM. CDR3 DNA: TGTGCCAGCAGTTTCGCCCTGCAGGAGCCAAATTACGAGCAGTACTTC. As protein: CASSFALQEPNYEQYF.

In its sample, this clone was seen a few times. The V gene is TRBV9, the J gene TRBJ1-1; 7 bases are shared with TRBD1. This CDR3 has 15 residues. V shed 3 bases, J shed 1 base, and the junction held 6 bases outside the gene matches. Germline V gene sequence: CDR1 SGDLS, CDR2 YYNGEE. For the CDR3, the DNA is TGTGCCAGCAGCGCCTACGGACAGGCGAACACTGAAGCTTTCTTT. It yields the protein CASSAYGQANTEAFF.